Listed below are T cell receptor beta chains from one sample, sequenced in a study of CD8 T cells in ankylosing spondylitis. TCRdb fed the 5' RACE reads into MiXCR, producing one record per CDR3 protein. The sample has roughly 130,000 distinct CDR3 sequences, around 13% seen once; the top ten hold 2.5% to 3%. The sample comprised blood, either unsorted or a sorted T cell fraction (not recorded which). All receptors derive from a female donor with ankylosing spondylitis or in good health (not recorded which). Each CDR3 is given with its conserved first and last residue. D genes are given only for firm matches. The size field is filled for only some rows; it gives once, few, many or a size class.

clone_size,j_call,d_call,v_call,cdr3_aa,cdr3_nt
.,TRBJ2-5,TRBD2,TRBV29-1,CSVGEGQETQYF,TGCAGCGTGGGGGAGGGCCAAGAGACCCAGTACTTC
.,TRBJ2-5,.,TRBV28,CASTPTEKPRETQYF,TGTGCCAGCACACCGACAGAAAAGCCCCGAGAGACCCAGTACTTC
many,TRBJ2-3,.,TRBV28,CASSLGGQADTQYF,TGTGCCAGCAGCCTAGGGGGGCAGGCCGATACGCAGTATTTT
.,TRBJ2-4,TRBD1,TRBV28,CASSFSGQGALAKNIQYF,TGTGCCAGCAGTTTTTCGGGACAGGGGGCCTTGGCCAAAAACATTCAGTACTTC
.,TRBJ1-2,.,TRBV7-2,CASSSVTAGSGYTF,TGTGCCAGCAGCTCGGTGACAGCAGGCTCTGGCTACACCTTC
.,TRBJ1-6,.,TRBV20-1,CSATGGGGYNSPLHF,TGCAGTGCCACCGGGGGTGGTGGCTATAATTCACCCCTCCACTTT
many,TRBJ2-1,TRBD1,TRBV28,CASSDRGSDNEQFF,TGTGCCAGCAGTGACAGGGGGTCGGACAATGAGCAGTTCTTC
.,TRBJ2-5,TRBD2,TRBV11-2,CASSLSPTSGSQETQYF,TGTGCCAGCAGCTTATCCCCGACTAGCGGGAGCCAAGAGACCCAGTACTTC
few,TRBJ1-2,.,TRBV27,CAAGPGYGYTF,TGTGCAGCCGGGCCGGGATATGGCTACACCTTC
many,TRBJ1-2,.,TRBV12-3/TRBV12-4,CASSKGHSTREGYTF,TGTGCCAGCAGCAAGGGCCATTCCACGCGGGAGGGCTACACCTTC
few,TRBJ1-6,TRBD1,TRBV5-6,CASSLEDRGNSPLHF,TGTGCCAGCAGCTTGGAAGACAGGGGAAATTCACCCCTCCACTTT